This TCR beta chain appears in the sequencing data of a study of monozygotic twins with inflammatory bowel disease. Points on this clonotype: Antigen unknown.

The CDR3 length is 15 residues. Germline V gives CDR1 KGHSH, CDR2 LQKENI. Approximately 3,200 ng of total RNA went into each TCR library. Via template switching, UMIs carrying a 6-nucleotide sample barcode were introduced. TCRdb reprocessed the 5' RACE reads; each CDR3 protein has one entry and no DNA is given. The sample totals 440,000 or so distinct CDR3 sequences. General study results and limits: IBD patients shared fewer clonotypes with others than healthy twins, especially with disease activity.

The chain recombines TRBV18 with TRBJ2-1; TCRdb indicates TRBD1, and absent DNA this call remains unverified. The origin of this receptor is a human donor with ulcerative colitis or Crohn's disease, or a healthy co-twin of an affected twin (not recorded which). Sequenced material: blood. CDR3 protein: CASSPPGPGWNEQFF.